One sample yielded the 20 T cell receptor beta chains listed below, sequenced in a study of STAT5B mutations in CD4+ large granular lymphocyte leukemia. This table comes from immunoSEQ multiplex PCR, and its TCRdb copy is limited to in-frame clones, with some not included. The profile shows 30,000 to 35,000 clones, approximately 71% of them singletons. The specimen sequenced was CD4+ T cells from blood buffy coats. The receptors originated from a human donor in good health.

The chain links TRBV5-1 to TRBJ1-4, with 9 bases lining up with TRBD1. Germline loops: CDR1 SGHRS, CDR2 YFSETQ. The CDR3 totals 14 residues. V lost 5 bases, J lost 5 bases, and 4 bases stayed unmatched. CDR3: CASSRDRGNEKLFF. The CDR3 coding sequence is TGCGCCAGCAGTCGAGACAGGGGGAATGAAAAACTGTTTTTT.

The J gene is TRBJ1-2, the V gene TRBV19; D is unresolved. Germline V gene sequence: CDR1 LNHDA, CDR2 SQIVND (reference sequence). V was clipped by 6 bases and J by 2 bases, with 13 bases between them. The CDR3 contains 14 residues. This chain's CDR3 is CASRMGYENYGYTF. CDR3 bases: TGTGCCAGTAGGATGGGGTATGAGAACTATGGCTACACCTTC.

The genes are TRBV12-5 and TRBJ2-7; no definite D call. Germline V gene sequence: CDR1 LGHNT, CDR2 FRNRAP. The CDR3 spans 12 residues. V was clipped by 8 bases and J by 2 bases, with 10 bases between them. CDR3 nucleotide sequence: TGTGCTAGTCAGGACGGAACCTACGAGCAGTACTTC. This codes for CASQDGTYEQYF.

The CDR3 region is CASSPRGQGYEQYF. The CDR3 DNA reads TGTGCCAGCTCACCTCGGGGACAGGGCTACGAGCAGTACTTC. The rearrangement uses TRBV18 and TRBJ2-7, with 9 bases identical to TRBD1. After removal of 3 bases from V and 3 bases from J, the junction contained 3 bases not matched to a gene. Germline CDR1 and CDR2: KGHSH and LQKENI. The CDR3 spans 14 residues.

The V call is TRBV21-1, the J call TRBJ2-1; the D call in the table, TRBD1, was not verified against the DNA. TRBV21-1 is designated a pseudogene. This CDR3 is built from 15 residues. CDR3 coding DNA: TGTGCCAGGGACGAGCAGGGACAGGGCCCGAATGAGCAGTTCTTC. Amino acid sequence: CARDEQGQGPNEQFF.

V and J are TRBV6-6 and TRBJ1-6; D call uncertain. V gave up 2 bases and J gave up 6 bases, with 2 bases separating them. The V gene's germline CDR1 is MNHNY and CDR2 SVGAGI (reference sequence). The CDR3 is 12 amino acids. The DNA of the CDR3 is TGTGCCAGCAGTTACGGTAATTCACCCCTCCACTTT. Translation: CASSYGNSPLHF.

As to this clone: A junction end diverges from the germline sequence, so it may reflect a read error. The chain recombines TRBV5-1 with TRBJ2-5; D gene unclear. TRBJ2-7 explains the end of the DNA better; the J call may be wrong. Germline CDR1 reads SGHRS; CDR2 reads YFSETQ. The CDR3 length is 15 residues. The CDR3, as DNA: TGCGCCAGCAGCTTGCTGGGCAGCGAGTCCTCCGAGCAGTACTTC. Protein: CASSLLGSESSEQYF.

This clone is a singleton in its sample. This chain connects TRBV5-6 to TRBJ1-1, with D uncertain. Germline CDR1 and CDR2: SGHDT and YYEEEE. The CDR3 has 13 amino acids. With 0 bases removed from V and 11 bases from J, the gap between germline ends came to 14 bases. The CDR3 sequence: CASSLEAAQPAFF. CDR3 nucleotide sequence: TGTGCCAGCAGCTTGGAAGCTGCCCAGCCGGCTTTCTTT.

The chain employs TRBV11-3 and TRBJ2-2, with 7 nucleotides matching TRBD2. With V trimmed by 3 bases and J by 5 bases, 3 bases remained unmatched. The germline CDR1 and CDR2 sequences are SGHNT and YENEEA. The CDR3 has 14 residues. CDR3 bases: TGTGCCAGCAGCTTGGGGGGGGTAACCGGGGAGCTGTTTTTT. Its translation: CASSLGGVTGELFF. Together with reference TRBV11-3 and TRBJ2-2, the CDR3 gives the full variable domain: EAGVVQSPRYKIIEKKQPVAFWCNPISGHNTLYWYLQNLGQGPELLIRYENEEAVDDSQLPKDRFSAERLKGVDSTLKIQPAELGDSAVYLCASSLGGVTGELFFGEGSRLTVL.

J is TRBJ2-4 and V is TRBV19; no clear D. The CDR3 sequence is 17 residues long. The V end lost 1 base, the J end lost 0 bases, and 13 bases lay between the germline ends. Germline V CDR1 and CDR2: LNHDA, SQIVND (reference sequence). CDR3 bases: TGTGCCAGTAGTATAGGTGAAGCTTGGCTAGCCAAAAACATTCAGTACTTC. The encoded protein is CASSIGEAWLAKNIQYF.

The chain links TRBV25-1 to TRBJ1-1, with 8 bases fitting TRBD1. CDR3 size: 13 residues. Germline assignment: CDR1 MGHDK and CDR2 SYGVNS. The V segment lost 4 bases and the J segment 7 bases; nucleotides outside the gene matches: 5. CDR3 in amino acids: CASSGQGASEAFF. Here the CDR3 DNA reads TGTGCCAGCAGTGGTCAGGGGGCTAGTGAAGCTTTCTTT.

In this sample, this clone turned up a few times. The chain uses TRBV2 and TRBJ1-2, with a weak D call TRBD1 (5 bases). The CDR3 length is 13 residues. Germline V gene lookup returns CDR1 SNHLY and CDR2 FYNNEI. Trimming cost V 5 bases and J 4 bases, with 11 bases left between them. Written as DNA, the CDR3 is TGTGCCAGCAGTCAAGGGGAGAGCTATGGCTACACCTTC. Translating it yields CASSQGESYGYTF.

The V and J genes are TRBV19 and TRBJ2-2; tentatively, D is TRBD1 (5 bases). The V end lost 8 bases, the J end lost 1 base, and 11 bases lay between the germline ends. Per germline, CDR1 LNHDA and CDR2 SQIVND (reference sequence). This CDR3 has 14 amino acids. CDR3 region: CASCGRENTGELFF. Written as DNA, the CDR3 is TGTGCCAGTTGCGGCAGGGAGAACACCGGGGAGCTGTTTTTT.

This clone was observed a few times. The J gene is TRBJ2-3, the V gene TRBV2, with a weak D call TRBD1 (6 bases). With 3 bases removed from V and 0 bases from J, the gap between germline ends came to 7 bases. Per germline, CDR1 SNHLY and CDR2 FYNNEI. The CDR3 consists of 14 residues. The CDR3 coding sequence is TGTGCCAGCAGTGAGGACAGCAGCACAGATACGCAGTATTTT. Residues: CASSEDSSTDTQYF. Looking up the rest from reference TRBV2 and TRBJ2-3 gives the full variable domain: EPEVTQTPSHQVTQMGQEVILRCVPISNHLYFYWYRQILGQKVEFLVSFYNNEISEKSEIFDDQFSVERPDGSNFTLKIRSTKLEDSAMYFCASSEDSSTDTQYFGPGTRLTVL.

The chain uses TRBV7-2 and TRBJ1-4; D remains unclear. V lost 2 bases to trimming and J lost 3 bases, with 7 bases between them. The CDR3 consists of 14 residues. The germline CDR1 and CDR2 sequences are SGHTA and FQGNSA. The CDR3 sequence is CASSLLEANEKLFF. CDR3 nucleotides: TGTGCCAGCAGCTTACTAGAGGCTAATGAAAAACTGTTTTTT.

The V gene is TRBV2, the J gene TRBJ2-5, with TRBD1 identical over 11 bases. Germline lookup yields CDR1 SNHLY and CDR2 FYNNEI. The CDR3 runs 18 residues. The ends lost 6 bases at V and 2 bases at J; junction bases unmatched: 14. In DNA, the CDR3 is TGTGCCAGCAGCTCCGGACAGGGGGCGGCCATAGCTCAAGAGACCCAGTACTTC. This gives the protein CASSSGQGAAIAQETQYF.

The chain is built from TRBV28 and TRBJ1-1; weak D call: TRBD1 (6 bases). The V gene lost 5 bases and the J gene lost 3 bases, with 16 bases spanning the gap. Per germline, CDR1 MDHEN and CDR2 SYDVKM. The CDR3 is 15 residues long. For the CDR3, the DNA is TGTGCCAGCAGTGCACCCGACAGGCGACACACTGAAGCTTTCTTT. It specifies CASSAPDRRHTEAFF.

J is TRBJ2-1 and V is TRBV7-3, with TRBD2 identical over 9 bases. The V gene's germline CDR1 is SGHTA and CDR2 FQGTGA. Losses at the gene ends were 1 base for V and 2 bases for J; bases not matched to a gene: 9. The CDR3 runs to 18 residues. CDR3 coding DNA: TGTGCCAGCAGCTTAAACGCGGGGGGGCCGACAACCTACAATGAGCAGTTCTTC. Its translation is CASSLNAGGPTTYNEQFF.

This chain connects TRBV9 to TRBJ1-5; D possibly corresponds to TRBD1 (6 bases). The length of the CDR3 is 15 residues. Germline CDR1 SGDLS, CDR2 YYNGEE. V lost 4 bases, J lost 4 bases, and 15 bases lay in between. The DNA for the CDR3 is TGTGCCAGCAGCAAGGGGGGGGGCATAAATCAGCCCCAGCATTTT. It yields the protein CASSKGGGINQPQHF.

V usage is TRBV29-1 and J usage is TRBJ1-1, with D maybe TRBD1 (5 bases). The CDR3 contains 12 residues. CDR1 SQVTM and CDR2 ANQGSEA come from the germline V gene. V gave up 7 bases and J gave up 1 base, with 10 bases separating them. CDR3 in amino acids: CSARGGNTEAFF. The CDR3 DNA follows: TGCAGCGCACGGGGGGGGAACACTGAAGCTTTCTTT. Together with reference TRBV29-1 and TRBJ1-1, the CDR3 gives the full variable domain: SAVISQKPSRDICQRGTSLTIQCQVDSQVTMMFWYRQQPGQSLTLIATANQGSEATYESGFVIDKFPISRPNLTFSTLTVSNMSPEDSSIYLCSARGGNTEAFFGQGTRLTVV.